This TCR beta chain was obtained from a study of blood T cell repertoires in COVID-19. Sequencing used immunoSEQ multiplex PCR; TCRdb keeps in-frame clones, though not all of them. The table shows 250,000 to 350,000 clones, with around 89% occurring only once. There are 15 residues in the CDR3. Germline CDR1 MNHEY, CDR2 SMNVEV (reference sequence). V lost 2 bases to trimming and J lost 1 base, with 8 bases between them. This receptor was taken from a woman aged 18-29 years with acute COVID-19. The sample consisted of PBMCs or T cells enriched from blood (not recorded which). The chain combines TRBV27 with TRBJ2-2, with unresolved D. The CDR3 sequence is CASSLVSGNTGELFF. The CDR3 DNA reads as TGTGCCAGCAGTTTAGTTTCCGGGAACACCGGGGAGCTGTTTTTT.